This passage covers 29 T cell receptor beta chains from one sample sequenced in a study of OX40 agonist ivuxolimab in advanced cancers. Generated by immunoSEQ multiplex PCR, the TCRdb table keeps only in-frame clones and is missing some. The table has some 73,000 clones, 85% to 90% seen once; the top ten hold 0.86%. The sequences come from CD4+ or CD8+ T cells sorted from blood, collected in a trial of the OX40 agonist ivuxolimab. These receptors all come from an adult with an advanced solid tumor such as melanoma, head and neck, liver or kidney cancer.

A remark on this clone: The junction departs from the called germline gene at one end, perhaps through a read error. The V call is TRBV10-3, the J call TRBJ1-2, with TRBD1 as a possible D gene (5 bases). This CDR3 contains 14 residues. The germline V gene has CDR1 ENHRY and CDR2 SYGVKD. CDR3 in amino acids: CASSEKRKGRGYTF. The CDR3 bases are TGTGCCAGCAGTGAGAAGAGGAAGGGGCGCGGCTACACCTTC.

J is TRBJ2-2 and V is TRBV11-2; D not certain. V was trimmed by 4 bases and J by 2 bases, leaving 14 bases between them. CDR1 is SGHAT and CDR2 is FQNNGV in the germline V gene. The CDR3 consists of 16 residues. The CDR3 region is CASSSGRIHNTGELFF. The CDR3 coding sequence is TGTGCCAGCAGCTCCGGACGGATCCATAACACCGGGGAGCTGTTTTTT.

CDR3: CASRPTGASYNEQFF. In DNA form, the CDR3 reads TGTGCCAGCAGGCCAACAGGCGCCTCCTACAATGAGCAGTTCTTC. J is TRBJ2-1 and V is TRBV5-8, with a tentative D call TRBD1 (5 bases). The length of the CDR3 is 15 residues. The germline V gene has CDR1 SGHTS and CDR2 YDEGEE. With 5 bases removed from V and 0 bases from J, the gap between germline ends came to 12 bases.

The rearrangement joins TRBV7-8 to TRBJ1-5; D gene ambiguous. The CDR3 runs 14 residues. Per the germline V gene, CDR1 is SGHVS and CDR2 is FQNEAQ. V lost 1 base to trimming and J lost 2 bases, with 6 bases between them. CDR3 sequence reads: CASSLVQGNQPQHF. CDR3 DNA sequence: TGTGCCAGCAGCTTAGTGCAGGGCAATCAGCCCCAGCATTTT.

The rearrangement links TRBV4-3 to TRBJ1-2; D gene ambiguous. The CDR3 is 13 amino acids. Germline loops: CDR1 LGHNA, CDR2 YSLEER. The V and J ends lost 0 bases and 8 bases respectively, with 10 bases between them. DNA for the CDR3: TGCGCCAGCAGCCAAGACCCAGTCGGAGGCTACACCTTC. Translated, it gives CASSQDPVGGYTF.

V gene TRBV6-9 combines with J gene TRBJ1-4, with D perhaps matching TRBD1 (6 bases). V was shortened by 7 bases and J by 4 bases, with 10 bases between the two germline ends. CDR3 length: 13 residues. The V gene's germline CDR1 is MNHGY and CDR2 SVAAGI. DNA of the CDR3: TGTGCCAGCAAAAGGACAGTTAATGAAAAACTGTTTTTT. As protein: CASKRTVNEKLFF.

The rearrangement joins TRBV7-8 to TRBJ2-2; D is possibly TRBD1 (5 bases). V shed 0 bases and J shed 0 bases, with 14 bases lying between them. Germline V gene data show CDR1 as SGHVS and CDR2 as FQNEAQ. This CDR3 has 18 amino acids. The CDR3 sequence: CASSLALREYANTGELFF. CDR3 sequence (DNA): TGTGCCAGCAGCTTAGCCCTCAGGGAATACGCGAACACCGGGGAGCTGTTTTTT. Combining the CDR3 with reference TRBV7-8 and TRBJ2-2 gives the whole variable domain GAGVSQSPRYKVAKRGQDVALRCDPISGHVSLFWYQQALGQGPEFLTYFQNEAQLDKSGLPSDRFFAERPEGSVSTLKIQRTQQEDSAVYLCASSLALREYANTGELFFGEGSRLTVL.

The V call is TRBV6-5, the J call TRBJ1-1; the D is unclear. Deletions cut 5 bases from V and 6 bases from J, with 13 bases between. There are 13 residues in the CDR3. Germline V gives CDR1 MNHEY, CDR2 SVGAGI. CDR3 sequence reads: CASSVGVVAEAFF. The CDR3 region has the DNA TGTGCCAGCAGTGTAGGAGTAGTCGCTGAAGCTTTCTTT.

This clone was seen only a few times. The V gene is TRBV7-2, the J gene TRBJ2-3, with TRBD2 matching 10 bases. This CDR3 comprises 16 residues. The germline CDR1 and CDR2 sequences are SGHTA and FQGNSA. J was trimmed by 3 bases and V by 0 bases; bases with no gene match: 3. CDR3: CASSLARTSGTDTQYF. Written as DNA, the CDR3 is TGTGCCAGCAGCTTAGCGCGGACTAGCGGTACAGATACGCAGTATTTT.

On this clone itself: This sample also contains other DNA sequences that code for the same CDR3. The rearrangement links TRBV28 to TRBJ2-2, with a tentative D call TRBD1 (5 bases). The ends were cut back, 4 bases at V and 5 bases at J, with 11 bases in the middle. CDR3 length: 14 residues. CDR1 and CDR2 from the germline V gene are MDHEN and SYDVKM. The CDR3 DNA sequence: TGTGCCAGCAGTTGGCAGGGTTGGACCGGGGAGCTGTTTTTT. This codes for CASSWQGWTGELFF.

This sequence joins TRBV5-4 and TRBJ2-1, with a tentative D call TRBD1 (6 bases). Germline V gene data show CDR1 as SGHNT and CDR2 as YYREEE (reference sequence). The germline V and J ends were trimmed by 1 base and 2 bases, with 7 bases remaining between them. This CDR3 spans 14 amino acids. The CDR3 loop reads CASSLQGPYNEQFF. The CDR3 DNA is TGTGCCAGCAGCTTGCAGGGGCCCTACAATGAGCAGTTCTTC.

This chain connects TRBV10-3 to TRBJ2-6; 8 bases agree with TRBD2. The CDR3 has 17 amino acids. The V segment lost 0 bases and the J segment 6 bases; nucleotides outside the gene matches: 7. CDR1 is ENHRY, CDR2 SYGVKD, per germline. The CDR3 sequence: CAISESIGRGEANVLTF. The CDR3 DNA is TGTGCCATCAGTGAGTCGATCGGGCGGGGGGAGGCCAACGTCCTGACTTTC.

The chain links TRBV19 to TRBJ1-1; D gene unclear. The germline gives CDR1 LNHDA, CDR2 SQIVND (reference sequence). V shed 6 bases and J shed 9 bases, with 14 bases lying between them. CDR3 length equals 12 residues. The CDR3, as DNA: TGTGCCAGTAGCCTCCCTATGGGGAAAGCTTTCTTT. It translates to CASSLPMGKAFF. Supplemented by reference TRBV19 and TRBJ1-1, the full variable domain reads DGGITQSPKYLFRKEGQNVTLSCEQNLNHDAMYWYRQDPGQGLRLIYYSQIVNDFQKGDIAEGYSVSREKKESFPLTVTSAQKNPTAFYLCASSLPMGKAFFGQGTRLTVV.

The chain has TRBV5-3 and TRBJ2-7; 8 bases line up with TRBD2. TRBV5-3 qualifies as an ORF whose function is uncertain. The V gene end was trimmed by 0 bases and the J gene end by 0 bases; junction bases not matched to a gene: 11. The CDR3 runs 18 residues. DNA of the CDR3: TGTGCCAGAAGCTTGGGGTTTGGACTAGCCAATAGCTCCTACGAGCAGTACTTC. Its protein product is CARSLGFGLANSSYEQYF.

The DNA for the CDR3 is TGTGCCACCATGGAGCCCAAGGCCAAAAACATTCAGTACTTC. It translates to CATMEPKAKNIQYF. The chain employs TRBV6-1 and TRBJ2-4; D not certain. The CDR3 is made up of 14 amino acids. V was clipped by 10 bases and J by 1 base, with 14 bases between them. Germline assignment: CDR1 MNHNS and CDR2 SASEGT.

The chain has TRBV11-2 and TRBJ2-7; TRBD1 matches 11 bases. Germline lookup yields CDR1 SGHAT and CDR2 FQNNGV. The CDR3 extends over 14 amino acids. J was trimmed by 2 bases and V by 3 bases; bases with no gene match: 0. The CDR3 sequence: CASSLGQGAYEQYF. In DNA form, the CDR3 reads TGTGCCAGCAGCTTGGGACAGGGGGCCTACGAGCAGTACTTC.

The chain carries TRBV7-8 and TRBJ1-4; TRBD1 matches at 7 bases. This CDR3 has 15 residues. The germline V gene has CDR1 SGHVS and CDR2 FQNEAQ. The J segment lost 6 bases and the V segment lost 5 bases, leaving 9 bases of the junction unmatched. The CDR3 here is CASSPRTGEDEKLFF. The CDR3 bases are TGTGCCAGCAGCCCTAGGACAGGCGAGGATGAAAAACTGTTTTTT.

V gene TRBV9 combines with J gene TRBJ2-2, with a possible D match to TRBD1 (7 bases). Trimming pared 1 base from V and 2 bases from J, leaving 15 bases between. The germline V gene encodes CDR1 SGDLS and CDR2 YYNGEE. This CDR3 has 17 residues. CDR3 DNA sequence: TGTGCCAGCAGCGTACAACCAGGGGGGCCCAACACCGGGGAGCTGTTTTTT. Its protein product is CASSVQPGGPNTGELFF.

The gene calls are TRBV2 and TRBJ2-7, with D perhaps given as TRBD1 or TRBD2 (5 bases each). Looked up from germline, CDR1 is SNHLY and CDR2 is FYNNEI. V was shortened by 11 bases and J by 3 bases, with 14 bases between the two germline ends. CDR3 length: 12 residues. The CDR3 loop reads CAGRDQNYEQYF. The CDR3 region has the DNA TGTGCCGGACGGGACCAAAACTACGAGCAGTACTTC.

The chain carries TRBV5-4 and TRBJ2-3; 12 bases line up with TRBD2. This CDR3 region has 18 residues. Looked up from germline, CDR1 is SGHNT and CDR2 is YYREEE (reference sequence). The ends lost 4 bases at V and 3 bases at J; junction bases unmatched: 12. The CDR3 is CASSPGPGTSGFTDTQYF. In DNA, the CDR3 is TGTGCCAGCAGCCCCGGCCCCGGGACTAGCGGGTTTACAGATACGCAGTATTTT.

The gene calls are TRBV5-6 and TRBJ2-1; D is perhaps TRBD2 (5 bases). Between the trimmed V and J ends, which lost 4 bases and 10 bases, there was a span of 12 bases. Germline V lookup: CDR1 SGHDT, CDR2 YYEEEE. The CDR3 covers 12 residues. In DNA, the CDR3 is TGTGCCAGCAGCCTAACCCGGAGGGAGCAGTTCTTC. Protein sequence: CASSLTRREQFF.

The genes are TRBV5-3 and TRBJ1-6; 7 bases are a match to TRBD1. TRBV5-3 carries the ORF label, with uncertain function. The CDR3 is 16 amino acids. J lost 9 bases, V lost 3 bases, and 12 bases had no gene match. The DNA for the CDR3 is TGTGCCAGAAGCTCCTCGTTTGACAGGGCCGTTTCACCCCTCCACTTT. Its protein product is CARSSSFDRAVSPLHF.

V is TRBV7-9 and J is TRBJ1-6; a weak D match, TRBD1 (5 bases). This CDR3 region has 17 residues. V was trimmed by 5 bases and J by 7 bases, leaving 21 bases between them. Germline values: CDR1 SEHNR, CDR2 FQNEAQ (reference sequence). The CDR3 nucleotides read TGTGCCAGCAGCCCTCTTTATGGGGGATTCGGAAATTCACCCCTCCACTTT. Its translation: CASSPLYGGFGNSPLHF.

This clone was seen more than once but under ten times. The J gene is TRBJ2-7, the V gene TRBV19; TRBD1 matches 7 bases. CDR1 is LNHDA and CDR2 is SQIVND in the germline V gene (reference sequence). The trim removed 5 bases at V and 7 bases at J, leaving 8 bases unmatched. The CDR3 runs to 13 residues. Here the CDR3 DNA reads TGTGCCAGTAGTTTTTACAGGGGCGAGGAGCAGTACTTC. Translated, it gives CASSFYRGEEQYF.

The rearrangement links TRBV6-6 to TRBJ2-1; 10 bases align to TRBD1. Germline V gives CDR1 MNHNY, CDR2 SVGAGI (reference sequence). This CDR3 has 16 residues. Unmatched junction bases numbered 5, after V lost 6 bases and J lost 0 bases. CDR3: CASRSGQGISYNEQFF. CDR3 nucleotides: TGTGCCAGCAGGTCGGGACAGGGGATCTCCTACAATGAGCAGTTCTTC.

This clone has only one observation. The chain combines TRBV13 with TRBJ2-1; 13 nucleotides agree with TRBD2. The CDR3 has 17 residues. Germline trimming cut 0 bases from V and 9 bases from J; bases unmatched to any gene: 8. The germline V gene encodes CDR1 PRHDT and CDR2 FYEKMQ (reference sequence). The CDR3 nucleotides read TGTGCCAGCAGCTTAGGGGTCCGGACTAGCGGGAGCACTGAGCAGTTCTTC. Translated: CASSLGVRTSGSTEQFF. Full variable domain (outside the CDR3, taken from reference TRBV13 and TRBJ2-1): AAGVIQSPRHLIKEKRETATLKCYPIPRHDTVYWYQQGPGQDPQFLISFYEKMQSDKGSIPDRFSAQQFSDYHSELNMSSLELGDSALYFCASSLGVRTSGSTEQFFGPGTRLTVL.

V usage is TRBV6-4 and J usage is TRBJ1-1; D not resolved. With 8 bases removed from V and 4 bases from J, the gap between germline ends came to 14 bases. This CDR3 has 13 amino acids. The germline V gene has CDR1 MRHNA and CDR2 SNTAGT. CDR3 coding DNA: TGTGCCAGCGGACTCCATATCGGCACTGAAGCTTTCTTT. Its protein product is CASGLHIGTEAFF.

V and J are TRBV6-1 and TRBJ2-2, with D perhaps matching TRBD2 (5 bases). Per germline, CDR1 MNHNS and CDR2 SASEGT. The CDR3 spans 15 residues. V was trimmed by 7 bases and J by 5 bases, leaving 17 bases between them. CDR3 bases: TGTGCCAGCAAGAAGGGAGACCGGGAAACCGGGGAGCTGTTTTTT. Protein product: CASKKGDRETGELFF.

The DNA for the CDR3 is TGTGCCACCAGCAGAGATCCGGGTAACACCTACAATGAGCAGTTCTTC. Its protein product is CATSRDPGNTYNEQFF. The chain uses TRBV15 and TRBJ2-1; D ambiguous. The CDR3 spans 16 residues. Trimming removed 0 bases at V and 2 bases at J, with 11 bases between. The germline V gene has CDR1 LNHNV and CDR2 YYDKDF (reference sequence).